This TCR delta chain was sequenced in a study of γδ T cells in repeated Plasmodium falciparum infection. Study details: Malaria-naive adults were infected with P. falciparum NF54 four times over roughly 590 days.

Study-wide results and limits: Malian children's Vdelta2-negative repertoires appeared more expanded and less diverse than Australians'.

From germline, CDR1 is GEAIGNYY and CDR2 EKD. CDR3 length: 18 amino acids. With 1 base removed from V and 1 base from J, the gap between germline ends came to 21 bases. This clone has a count of ten or more. The target antigen is unknown. Vgamma9/Vdelta2+ and Vdelta2-negative gammadelta T cells were flow-sorted from PBMC for bulk sequencing. TCRdb re-called clones from the multiplex PCR reads via CATT. The sample lists roughly 50,000 delta-chain clones; 1.5% to 2% were seen once. This sequence was found in a pool of human donors (malaria-infected and uninfected, not separated). Sequencing input: gamma-delta T cells from blood. This sequence joins TRDV2 and TRDJ1, with D maybe TRDD3 (5 bases). The J gene is not listed in TCRdb, so it was assigned here from a DNA match to germline. This chain's CDR3 is CACDTVRGPARSTDKLIF. The CDR3 DNA reads TGTGCCTGTGACACGGTTAGGGGGCCCGCCCGAAGCACCGATAAACTCATCTTT.